Following are 21 T cell receptor beta chains from one sample sequenced in a study of vaccination and CD4 T cells after COVID-19 (dated by TCRdb to between 2021 and 2023). Preparation of the library involved PCR. Sequencing instrument: Illumina iSeq 100. DNA from cultured CD4+ T cells underwent TCR sequencing with the Oncomine TCR Beta short-read assay at the Johns Hopkins FTIC core. TCRdb took the public reads, trimmed them with fastp at Q25, ran MiXCR for clone calling and kept in-frame beta chains. Here each entry gathers all rows of one CDR3 protein and keeps the most common genes and DNA. Across this sample there are approximately 17,000 distinct CDR3 sequences, with approximately 48% seen only once. The ten top clones hold about 5% of the sample. The sample's treatment or condition label, decoded: roughly nine-day PBMC culture with coronavirus spike peptide pools or control peptides (ViraFEST assay).

Their antigens remain unidentified. Specimen: CD4+ T cells from blood, cultured in vitro, collected before SARS-CoV-2 vaccination. The source is a human donor who had recovered from COVID-19.

This clonotype was observed a few times. This chain joins TRBV19 and TRBJ1-5; 10 bases align to TRBD1. The CDR3 contains 16 residues. CDR1 is LNHDA, CDR2 SQIVND, per germline (reference sequence). V lost 6 bases, J lost 4 bases, and 9 bases stayed unmatched. The CDR3 loop reads CASSPRGQGVNQPQHF. The CDR3 nucleotides are TGTGCCAGTAGCCCCCGCGGACAGGGGGTTAATCAGCCCCAGCATTTT.

The chain joins TRBV19 to TRBJ2-5; TRBD1 aligns across 9 bases. After removal of 8 bases from V and 6 bases from J, the junction contained 10 bases not matched to a gene. The germline V gene encodes CDR1 LNHDA and CDR2 SQIVND (reference sequence). CDR3 length equals 14 residues. CDR3 in amino acids: CASSQGQGGQTQYF. CDR3 in DNA: TGTGCCAGTTCCCAGGGACAGGGAGGACAGACCCAGTACTTC.

The rearrangement uses TRBV28 and TRBJ1-2; D gene unclear. V shed 6 bases and J shed 2 bases, with 10 bases lying between them. The CDR3 spans 13 residues. The V gene's germline CDR1 is MDHEN and CDR2 SYDVKM. The CDR3 DNA sequence: TGTGCCAGCAGGGGTCCCTTGAACTATGGCTACACCTTC. As protein: CASRGPLNYGYTF.

This clonotype was seen only a few times. The rearrangement joins TRBV19 to TRBJ2-2, with 10 bases aligning to TRBD1. The CDR3 spans 15 residues. The J segment lost 4 bases and the V segment lost 7 bases, leaving 6 bases of the junction unmatched. The germline V gene has CDR1 LNHDA and CDR2 SQIVND (reference sequence). CDR3 coding DNA: TGTGCCAGTATGAGGGGGACAGGGGCCACCGGGGAGCTGTTTTTT. Protein: CASMRGTGATGELFF.

The sample holds a few counts of this clonotype. The chain carries TRBV27 and TRBJ2-2; the match to TRBD2 covers 7 bases. Losses at the gene ends were 1 base for V and 3 bases for J; bases not matched to a gene: 5. Per germline, CDR1 MNHEY and CDR2 SMNVEV (reference sequence). This CDR3 comprises 16 residues. For the CDR3, the DNA is TGTGCCAGCAGTTTATTGGTGGCGGGAGACACCGGGGAGCTGTTTTTT. As protein: CASSLLVAGDTGELFF.

This clonotype was seen a single time. Sequence at one end of the junction differs from germline and may be a read error. The rearrangement uses TRBV7-2 and TRBJ1-6; D not certain. Per the germline V gene, CDR1 is SGHTA and CDR2 is FQGNSA. There are 13 residues in the CDR3. The CDR3 coding sequence is TGTGCCTGCAGCTTCGCTCTTAATTCACCCCTCCACTTT. Protein: CACSFALNSPLHF.

This clonotype turned up a few times. V usage is TRBV10-2 and J usage is TRBJ2-1; TRBD1 matches at 7 bases. The CDR3 is made up of 14 amino acids. The V segment lost 0 bases and the J segment 10 bases; nucleotides outside the gene matches: 6. Germline CDR1 is WSHSY and CDR2 is SAAADI. CDR3 nucleotides: TGCGCCAGCAGTGAGTCGACAGGGATCAGGGAGCAGTTCTTC. It codes for CASSESTGIREQFF.

DNA of the CDR3: TGCGCCAGCAGCGCCGGGACAGGGGGTCAGCCCCAGCATTTT. The encoded protein is CASSAGTGGQPQHF. The gene calls are TRBV5-1 and TRBJ1-5, with 11 bases aligning to TRBD1. Germline V gene data show CDR1 as SGHRS and CDR2 as YFSETQ. V trimming: 4 bases; J trimming: 6 bases; junction bases outside the gene matches: 3. CDR3 length equals 14 residues. The full variable domain, rest sourced from reference TRBV5-1 and TRBJ1-5, is KAGVTQTPRYLIKTRGQQVTLSCSPISGHRSVSWYQQTPGQGLQFLFEYFSETQRNKGNFPGRFSGRQFSNSRSEMNVSTLELGDSALYLCASSAGTGGQPQHFGDGTRLSIL.

V usage is TRBV7-3 and J usage is TRBJ1-2, with unresolved D. The CDR3 extends over 13 amino acids. The V end lost 0 bases, the J end lost 3 bases, and 5 bases lay between the germline ends. CDR1 is SGHTA, CDR2 FQGTGA, per germline. The CDR3 DNA reads TGTGCCAGCAGCTTAACATCCGACTATGGCTACACCTTC. This encodes CASSLTSDYGYTF.

In this sample, this clonotype turned up a few times. CDR3 sequence reads: CSASVREGGELFF. In DNA form, the CDR3 reads TGCAGTGCTAGTGTCAGGGAAGGCGGGGAGCTGTTTTTT. V and J are TRBV20-1 and TRBJ2-2, with D maybe TRBD1 (5 bases). The CDR3 is 13 residues long. Germline V gene lookup returns CDR1 DFQATT and CDR2 SNEGSKA (reference sequence). The V end lost 3 bases, the J end lost 7 bases, and 12 bases lay between the germline ends.

This clonotype was seen only once. The chain joins TRBV11-3 to TRBJ1-1; D remains ambiguous. CDR1 and CDR2 from the germline V gene are SGHNT and YENEEA. The CDR3 runs to 12 residues. Trimming took 5 bases from V and 1 from J, leaving 5 bases between them. The CDR3 DNA sequence: TGTGCCAGCAGCCTAACGAACACTGAAGCTTTCTTT. As protein: CASSLTNTEAFF.

This chain joins TRBV27 and TRBJ2-1; 12 bases align to TRBD1. The CDR3 has 18 amino acids. The V gene end was trimmed by 4 bases and the J gene end by 3 bases; junction bases not matched to a gene: 10. The germline V gene has CDR1 MNHEY and CDR2 SMNVEV (reference sequence). CDR3 loop: CASSSGTGGPTYYNEQFF. CDR3 nucleotides: TGTGCCAGCAGTTCCGGGACAGGGGGCCCTACTTACTACAATGAGCAGTTCTTC.

This clonotype was observed a handful of times. The V call is TRBV6-1, the J call TRBJ2-7; 7 nucleotides match TRBD1. V dropped 6 bases and J dropped 5; count of bases not matched to a gene: 13. Germline V gene sequence: CDR1 MNHNS, CDR2 SASEGT. CDR3 length: 15 residues. The CDR3 protein is CASRDKGAQRDEQYF. CDR3 in DNA: TGTGCCAGCAGAGATAAGGGGGCGCAGAGAGACGAGCAGTACTTC.

The rearrangement uses TRBV21-1 and TRBJ2-7; TRBD1 is the table's D call, not checked against the DNA. TRBV21-1 is given as a pseudogene. The CDR3 consists of 14 residues. CDR3 residues: CASTKEQGAYEQYF. DNA for the CDR3: TGTGCCAGCACTAAGGAACAGGGAGCCTACGAGCAGTACTTC.

The chain has TRBV25-1 and TRBJ2-1, with 8 bases aligning to TRBD1. CDR3 length: 16 residues. Germline V gene lookup returns CDR1 MGHDK and CDR2 SYGVNS. Losses at the gene ends were 4 bases for V and 4 bases for J; bases not matched to a gene: 9. DNA of the CDR3: TGTGCCAGCAGTGGAGAGGACAGGGCTTTTTACAATGAGCAGTTCTTC. Amino acid sequence: CASSGEDRAFYNEQFF.

This clonotype has a handful of counts. The V call is TRBV6-5, the J call TRBJ1-5; possibly TRBD1 for D (5 bases). Germline loops: CDR1 MNHEY, CDR2 SVGAGI. This CDR3 is 15 amino acids long. V gave up 2 bases and J gave up 4 bases, with 12 bases separating them. The CDR3 DNA reads as TGTGCCAGCAGTTACCCTCTTGACAGAAATCAGCCCCAGCATTTT. As protein: CASSYPLDRNQPQHF.

This chain uses TRBV27 with TRBJ1-2; D gene uncertain. Germline V gene data show CDR1 as MNHEY and CDR2 as SMNVEV (reference sequence). V was trimmed by 5 bases and J by 8 bases, leaving 12 bases between them. The CDR3 is made up of 12 amino acids. Written as DNA, the CDR3 is TGTGCCAGCAGTCCGTACGGAACGGGCTACACCTTC. Encoded protein: CASSPYGTGYTF.

This chain connects TRBV6-2 or TRBV6-3 to TRBJ1-1; a possible D gene is TRBD1 (5 bases). V lost 6 bases to trimming and J lost 8 bases, with 13 bases between them. Germline V gene sequence: CDR1 MNHEY, CDR2 SVGEGT. The CDR3 loop spans 12 amino acids. CDR3 nucleotide sequence: TGTGCCAGCAGCCTCAAGCGGGGGGAAGCTTTCTTT. Translation: CASSLKRGEAFF.

The rearrangement joins TRBV5-8 to TRBJ1-1; D uncertain. Germline assignment: CDR1 SGHTS and CDR2 YDEGEE. The CDR3 sequence is 11 residues long. The V gene lost 9 bases and the J gene lost 7 bases, with 13 bases spanning the gap. CDR3 sequence (DNA): TGTGCCATAGGAGGAGAACTTGAAGCTTTCTTT. Protein product: CAIGGELEAFF.

The sample holds a few counts of this clonotype. The V gene is TRBV12-3 or TRBV12-4, the J gene TRBJ1-1; possibly TRBD1 for D (6 bases). The length of the CDR3 is 12 residues. V was clipped by 6 bases and J by 11 bases, with 16 bases between them. The CDR3 spells CASSSDRFEAFF. For the CDR3, the DNA is TGTGCCAGCAGCTCCGACAGGTTTGAGGCTTTCTTT.

This clonotype was counted a few times. V is TRBV18 and J is TRBJ2-5, with 7 bases lining up with TRBD1. The CDR3 runs 13 residues. Losses at the gene ends were 4 bases for V and 2 bases for J; bases not matched to a gene: 1. The germline V gene has CDR1 KGHSH and CDR2 LQKENI. The CDR3 DNA reads TGTGCCAGCTCACGGGACAGACAAGAGACCCAGTACTTC. This translates into CASSRDRQETQYF.